Each of the 14 T cell receptor beta chains below was sequenced from the same sample in a study of coeliac disease. Some clones are missing from TCRdb's copy, which holds only in-frame ones; the method was immunoSEQ multiplex PCR. This sample has 650 to 850 clones; approximately 57% occur once, and the top ten carry around a third. Sequencing was carried out using intraepithelial lymphocytes from the gut. These TCRs come from a woman between 45 and 65 years old without celiac disease.

The chain employs TRBV25-1 and TRBJ1-5; D is unclear. Trimming left V 0 bases short and J 8 bases short, with 11 bases between. This CDR3 region has 14 residues. CDR1 MGHDK and CDR2 SYGVNS come from the germline V gene. The CDR3 region is CASSEYPPRKPQHF. CDR3 coding DNA: TGTGCCAGCAGTGAATATCCCCCCAGGAAGCCCCAGCATTTT.

The J gene is TRBJ1-6, the V gene TRBV5-5; D is uncertain. V was clipped by 2 bases and J by 7 bases, with 16 bases between them. The CDR3 extends over 16 amino acids. The germline CDR1 and CDR2 sequences are SGHKS and YYEKEE (reference sequence). The CDR3 DNA sequence: TGTGCCAGCAGCTTACGGGGTCTAAGCGTGAATTCACCCCTCCACTTT. Translation gives CASSLRGLSVNSPLHF.

This rearrangement joins TRBV13 to TRBJ2-6; D remains unclear. This CDR3 region has 18 residues. Germline CDR1 and CDR2: PRHDT and FYEKMQ (reference sequence). V shed 6 bases and J shed 5 bases, with 23 bases lying between them. CDR3 sequence: CASRHGQLSTSRANVLTF. The CDR3 coding sequence is TGTGCCAGCAGGCATGGGCAGCTGAGTACAAGTCGGGCCAACGTCCTGACTTTC.

The rearrangement links TRBV30 to TRBJ2-3; 11 bases match TRBD2. Germline CDR1 GTSNPN, CDR2 SVGIG (reference sequence). J gave up 6 bases and V 0 bases, and 5 bases lay outside the gene matches. CDR3 size: 15 residues. CDR3 region: CAWSVLAGEVDTQYF. CDR3 coding DNA: TGTGCCTGGAGTGTACTAGCGGGGGAGGTTGATACGCAGTATTTT.

V usage is TRBV18 and J usage is TRBJ1-5; TRBD1 matches 7 bases. Losses at the gene ends were 5 bases for V and 4 bases for J; bases not matched to a gene: 8. There are 15 residues in the CDR3. Germline CDR1 is KGHSH and CDR2 is LQKENI. The CDR3 sequence: CASSDRVGRNQPQHF. CDR3 sequence (DNA): TGTGCCAGCTCAGACAGGGTAGGAAGGAATCAGCCCCAGCATTTT.

The chain carries TRBV4-2 and TRBJ1-1, with unresolved D. Germline-derived CDR1 and CDR2 are LGHNA and YNFKEQ. V was clipped by 0 bases and J by 2 bases, with 7 bases between them. This CDR3 spans 14 amino acids. CDR3 nucleotide sequence: TGTGCCAGCAGCCAAGATTCCTTTAACACTGAAGCTTTCTTT. Protein: CASSQDSFNTEAFF.

The chain employs TRBV4-2 and TRBJ2-1; the match to TRBD2 covers 10 bases. CDR1 is LGHNA and CDR2 is YNFKEQ in the germline V gene. The CDR3 is 17 amino acids. The trim removed 2 bases at V and 4 bases at J, leaving 8 bases unmatched. In DNA, the CDR3 is TGTGCCAGCAGCCAACCGGAGCGGGGGGGTAATTACAATGAGCAGTTCTTC. It encodes CASSQPERGGNYNEQFF.

This clone was picked up a small number of times. The V and J genes are TRBV2 and TRBJ2-7; no clear D. V gave up 4 bases and J gave up 3 bases, with 19 bases separating them. In germline, CDR1 is SNHLY, CDR2 FYNNEI. CDR3 length: 16 amino acids. In nucleotides, the CDR3 is TGTGCCAGCAGTGCCTATAGCTCGAACTACCGCTACGAGCAGTACTTC. Amino acid sequence: CASSAYSSNYRYEQYF.

This sequence joins TRBV2 and TRBJ1-5, with 8 positions matching TRBD1. After removal of 10 bases from V and 6 bases from J, the junction contained 17 bases not matched to a gene. The germline gives CDR1 SNHLY, CDR2 FYNNEI. The CDR3 totals 16 residues. The CDR3 nucleotides are TGTGCCACCAGCCCCCCGGAGACAGGGGAGACTCAGCCCCAGCATTTT. Protein: CATSPPETGETQPQHF.

The CDR3: CASSPQPGQSNEQYF. CDR3 nucleotide sequence: TGTGCCAGCAGTCCGCAGCCGGGACAAAGCAACGAGCAGTACTTC. The chain recombines TRBV27 with TRBJ2-7; D is possibly TRBD1 (6 bases). The CDR3 loop spans 15 amino acids. The V end lost 5 bases, the J end lost 5 bases, and 19 bases lay between the germline ends. CDR1 MNHEY and CDR2 SMNVEV come from the germline V gene (reference sequence).

The rearrangement uses TRBV5-3 and TRBJ1-2; the match to TRBD1 covers 8 bases. TRBV5-3 is an ORF, and what it does is uncertain. This CDR3 is built from 15 residues. J was trimmed by 2 bases and V by 5 bases; bases with no gene match: 8. The CDR3 region is CARSRRDRINYGYTF. The CDR3 DNA reads as TGTGCCAGAAGTCGACGGGACAGGATAAACTATGGCTACACCTTC.

This clone is labeled large. This chain joins TRBV9 and TRBJ2-3; TRBD2 matches at 7 bases. This CDR3 contains 15 residues. The germline V gene has CDR1 SGDLS and CDR2 YYNGEE. J was trimmed by 2 bases and V by 0 bases; bases with no gene match: 3. CDR3 DNA: TGTGCCAGCAGCGTAGGCGGGAGCCTCACAGATACGCAGTATTTT. Its translation: CASSVGGSLTDTQYF.

J is TRBJ1-2 and V is TRBV2, with D tentatively TRBD1 (5 bases). The germline V gene encodes CDR1 SNHLY and CDR2 FYNNEI. This CDR3 comprises 13 residues. V lost 0 bases and J 8 bases, leaving 10 bases between the germline ends. CDR3 nucleotides: TGTGCCAGCAGTGAAGCCCTCGGACACGGCTACACCTTC. Translation: CASSEALGHGYTF.

The chain combines TRBV6-6 with TRBJ2-2; TRBD1 matches 7 bases. The V gene end was trimmed by 7 bases and the J gene end by 3 bases; junction bases not matched to a gene: 5. CDR1 and CDR2 (germline): MNHNY, SVGAGI (reference sequence). This CDR3 has 14 amino acids. CDR3 amino acids: CASTGTDYTGELFF. CDR3 DNA: TGTGCCAGCACCGGGACAGACTACACCGGGGAGCTGTTTTTT.